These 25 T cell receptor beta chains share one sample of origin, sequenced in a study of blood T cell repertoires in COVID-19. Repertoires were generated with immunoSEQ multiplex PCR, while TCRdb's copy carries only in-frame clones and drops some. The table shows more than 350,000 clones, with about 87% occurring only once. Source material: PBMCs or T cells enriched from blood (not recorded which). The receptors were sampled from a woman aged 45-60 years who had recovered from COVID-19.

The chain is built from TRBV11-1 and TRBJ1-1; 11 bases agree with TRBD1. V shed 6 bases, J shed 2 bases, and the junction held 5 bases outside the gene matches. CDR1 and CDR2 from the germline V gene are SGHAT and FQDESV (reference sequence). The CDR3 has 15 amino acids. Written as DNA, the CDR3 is TGTGCCAGCAGAAGTAGGACAGGGGGCAACACTGAAGCTTTCTTT. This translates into CASRSRTGGNTEAFF.

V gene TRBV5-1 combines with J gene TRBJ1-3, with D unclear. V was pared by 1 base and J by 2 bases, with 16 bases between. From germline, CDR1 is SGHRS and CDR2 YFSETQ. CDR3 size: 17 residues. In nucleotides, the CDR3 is TGCGCCAGCAGCTTGCGCGGGGTCTCCCCTACTGGAAACACCATATATTTT. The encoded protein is CASSLRGVSPTGNTIYF. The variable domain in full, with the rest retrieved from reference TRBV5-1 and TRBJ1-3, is KAGVTQTPRYLIKTRGQQVTLSCSPISGHRSVSWYQQTPGQGLQFLFEYFSETQRNKGNFPGRFSGRQFSNSRSEMNVSTLELGDSALYLCASSLRGVSPTGNTIYFGEGSWLTVV.

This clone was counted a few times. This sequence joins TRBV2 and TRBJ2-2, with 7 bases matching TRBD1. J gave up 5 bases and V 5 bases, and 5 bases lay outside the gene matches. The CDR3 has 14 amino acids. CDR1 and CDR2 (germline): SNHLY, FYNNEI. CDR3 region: CASSTQGRTGELFF. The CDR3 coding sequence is TGTGCCAGCAGTACACAGGGGCGGACCGGGGAGCTGTTTTTT. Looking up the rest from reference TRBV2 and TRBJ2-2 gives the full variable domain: EPEVTQTPSHQVTQMGQEVILRCVPISNHLYFYWYRQILGQKVEFLVSFYNNEISEKSEIFDDQFSVERPDGSNFTLKIRSTKLEDSAMYFCASSTQGRTGELFFGEGSRLTVL.

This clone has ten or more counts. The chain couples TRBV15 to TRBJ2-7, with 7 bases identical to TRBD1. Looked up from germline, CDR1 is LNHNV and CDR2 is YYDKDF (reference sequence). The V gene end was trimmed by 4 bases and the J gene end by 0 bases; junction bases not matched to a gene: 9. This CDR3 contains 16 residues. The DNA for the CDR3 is TGTGCCACCAGCACCCGCGACAGGGCTAGCTCCTACGAGCAGTACTTC. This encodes CATSTRDRASSYEQYF.

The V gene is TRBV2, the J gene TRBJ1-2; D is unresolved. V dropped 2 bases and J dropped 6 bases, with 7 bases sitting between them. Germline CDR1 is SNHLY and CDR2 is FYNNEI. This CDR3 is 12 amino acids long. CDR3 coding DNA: TGTGCCAGCAGTGAAAGCCGAGATGGCTACACCTTC. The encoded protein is CASSESRDGYTF.

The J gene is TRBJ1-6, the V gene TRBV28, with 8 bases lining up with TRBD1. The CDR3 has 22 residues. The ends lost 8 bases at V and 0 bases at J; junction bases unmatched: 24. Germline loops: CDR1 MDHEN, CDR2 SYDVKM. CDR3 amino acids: CASRPTTHRDRPPSSYNSPLHF. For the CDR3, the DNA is TGTGCCAGCCGACCGACTACTCACCGGGACAGGCCACCAAGCTCCTATAATTCACCCCTCCACTTT.

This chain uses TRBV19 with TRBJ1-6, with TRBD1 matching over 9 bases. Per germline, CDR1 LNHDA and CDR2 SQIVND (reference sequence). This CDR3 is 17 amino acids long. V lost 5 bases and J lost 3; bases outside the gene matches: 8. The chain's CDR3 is CASSVTGGVHYNSPLHF. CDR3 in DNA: TGTGCCAGTAGTGTAACAGGGGGCGTTCACTATAATTCACCCCTCCACTTT.

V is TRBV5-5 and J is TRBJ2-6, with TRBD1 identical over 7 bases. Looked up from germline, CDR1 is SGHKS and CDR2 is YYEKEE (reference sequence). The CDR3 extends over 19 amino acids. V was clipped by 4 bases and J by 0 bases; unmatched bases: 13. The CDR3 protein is CASSLGTATYSSGANVLTF. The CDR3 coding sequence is TGTGCCAGCAGCCTAGGGACAGCCACTTACAGCTCTGGGGCCAACGTCCTGACTTTC.

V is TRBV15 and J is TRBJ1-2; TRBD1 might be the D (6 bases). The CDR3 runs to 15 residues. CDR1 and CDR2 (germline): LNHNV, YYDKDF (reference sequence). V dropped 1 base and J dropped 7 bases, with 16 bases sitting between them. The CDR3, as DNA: TGTGCCACCAGCAGAGCGGGGGGCACAGCCTCTGGCTACACCTTC. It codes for CATSRAGGTASGYTF.

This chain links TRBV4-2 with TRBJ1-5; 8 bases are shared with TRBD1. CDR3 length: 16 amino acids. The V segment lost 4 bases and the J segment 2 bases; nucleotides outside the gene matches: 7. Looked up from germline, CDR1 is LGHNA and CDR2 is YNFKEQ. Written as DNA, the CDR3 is TGTGCCAGCAGCCCCCAGGGACAGGCGGGCAATCAGCCCCAGCATTTT. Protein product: CASSPQGQAGNQPQHF.

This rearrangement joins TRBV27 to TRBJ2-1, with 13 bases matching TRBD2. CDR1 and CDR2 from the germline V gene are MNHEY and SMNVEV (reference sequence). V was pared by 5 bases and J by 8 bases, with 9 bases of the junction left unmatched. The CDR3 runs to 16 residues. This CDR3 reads CASSLLTSGGPHEQFF. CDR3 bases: TGTGCCAGCAGTCTACTGACTAGCGGGGGGCCCCATGAGCAGTTCTTC.

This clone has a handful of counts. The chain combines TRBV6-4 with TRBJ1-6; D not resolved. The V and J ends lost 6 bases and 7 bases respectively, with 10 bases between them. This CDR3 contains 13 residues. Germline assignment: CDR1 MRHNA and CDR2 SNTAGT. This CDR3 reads CASRQTVNSPLHF. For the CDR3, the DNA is TGTGCCAGCAGGCAGACTGTCAATTCACCCCTCCACTTT.

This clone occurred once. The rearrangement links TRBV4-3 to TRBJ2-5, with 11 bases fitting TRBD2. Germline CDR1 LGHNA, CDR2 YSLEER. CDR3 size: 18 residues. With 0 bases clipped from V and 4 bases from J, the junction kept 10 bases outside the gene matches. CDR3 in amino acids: CASSQDLTSGGLGETQYF. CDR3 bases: TGCGCCAGCAGCCAAGATCTTACTAGCGGGGGCCTAGGAGAGACCCAGTACTTC.

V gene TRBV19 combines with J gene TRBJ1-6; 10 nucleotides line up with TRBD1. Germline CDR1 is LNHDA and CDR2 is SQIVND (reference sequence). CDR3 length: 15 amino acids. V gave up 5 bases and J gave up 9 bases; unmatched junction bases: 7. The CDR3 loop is CASSRLDRGTSPLHF. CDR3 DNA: TGTGCCAGTAGTCGATTGGACAGGGGGACTTCACCCCTCCACTTT.

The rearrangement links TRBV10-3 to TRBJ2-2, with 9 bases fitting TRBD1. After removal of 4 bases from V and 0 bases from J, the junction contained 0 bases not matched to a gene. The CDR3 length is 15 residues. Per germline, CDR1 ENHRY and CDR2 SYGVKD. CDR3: CAISGTGANTGELFF. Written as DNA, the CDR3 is TGTGCCATCAGTGGGACAGGGGCGAACACCGGGGAGCTGTTTTTT.

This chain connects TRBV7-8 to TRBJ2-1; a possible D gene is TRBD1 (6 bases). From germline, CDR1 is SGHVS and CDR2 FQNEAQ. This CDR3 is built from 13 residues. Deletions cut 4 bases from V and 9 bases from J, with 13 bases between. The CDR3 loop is CASSSPGDSEQFF. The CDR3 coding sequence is TGTGCCAGCAGCTCCCCAGGGGATAGTGAGCAGTTCTTC.

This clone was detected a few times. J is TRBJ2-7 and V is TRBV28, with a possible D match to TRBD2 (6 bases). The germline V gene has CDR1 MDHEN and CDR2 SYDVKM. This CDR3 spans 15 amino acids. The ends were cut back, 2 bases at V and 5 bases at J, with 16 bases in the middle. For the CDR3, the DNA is TGTGCCAGCAGTTTAATGGGGCCTAGCGCACACGAGCAGTACTTC. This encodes CASSLMGPSAHEQYF. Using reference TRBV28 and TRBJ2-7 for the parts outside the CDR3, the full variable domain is DVKVTQSSRYLVKRTGEKVFLECVQDMDHENMFWYRQDPGLGLRLIYFSYDVKMKEKGDIPEGYSVSREKKERFSLILESASTNQTSMYLCASSLMGPSAHEQYFGPGTRLTVT.

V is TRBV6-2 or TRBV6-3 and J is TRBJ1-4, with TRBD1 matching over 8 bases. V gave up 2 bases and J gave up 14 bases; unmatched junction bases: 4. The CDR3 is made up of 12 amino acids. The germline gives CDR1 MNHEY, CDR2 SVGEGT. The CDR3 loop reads CASSYEGTGLFF. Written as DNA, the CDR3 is TGTGCCAGCAGTTACGAGGGGACAGGTCTGTTTTTT.

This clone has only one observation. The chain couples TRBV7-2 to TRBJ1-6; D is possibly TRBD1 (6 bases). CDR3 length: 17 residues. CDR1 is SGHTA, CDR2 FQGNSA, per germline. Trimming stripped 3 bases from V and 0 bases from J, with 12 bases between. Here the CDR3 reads CASSFGGLSSYNSPLHF. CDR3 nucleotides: TGTGCCAGCAGCTTCGGGGGGCTAAGCTCCTATAATTCACCCCTCCACTTT.

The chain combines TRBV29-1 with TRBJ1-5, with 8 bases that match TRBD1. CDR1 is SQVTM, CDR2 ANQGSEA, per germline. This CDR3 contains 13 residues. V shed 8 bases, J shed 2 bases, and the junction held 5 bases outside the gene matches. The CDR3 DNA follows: TGCAGCATCGGACAGGGTCGCAATCAGCCCCAGCATTTT. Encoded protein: CSIGQGRNQPQHF.

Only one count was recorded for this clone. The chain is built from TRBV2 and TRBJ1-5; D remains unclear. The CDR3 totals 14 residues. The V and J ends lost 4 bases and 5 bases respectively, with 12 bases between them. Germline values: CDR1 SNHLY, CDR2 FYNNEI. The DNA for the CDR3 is TGTGCCAGCAGTGTCTTTCTTAATTATCAGCCCCAGCATTTT. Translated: CASSVFLNYQPQHF.

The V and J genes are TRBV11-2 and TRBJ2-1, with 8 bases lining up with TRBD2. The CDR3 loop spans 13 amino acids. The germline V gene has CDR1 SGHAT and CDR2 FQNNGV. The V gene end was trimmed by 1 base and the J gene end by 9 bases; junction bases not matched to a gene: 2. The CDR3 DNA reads TGTGCCAGCAGCTTAGCGGGGGGGATTGAGCAGTTCTTC. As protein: CASSLAGGIEQFF.

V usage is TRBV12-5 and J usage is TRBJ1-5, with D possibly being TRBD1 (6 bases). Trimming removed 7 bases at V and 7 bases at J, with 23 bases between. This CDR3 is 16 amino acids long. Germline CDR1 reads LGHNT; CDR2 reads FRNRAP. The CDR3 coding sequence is TGTGCTAGTGTACCCCCCAACAGGGCCTTATGGCAGCCCCAGCATTTT. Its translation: CASVPPNRALWQPQHF. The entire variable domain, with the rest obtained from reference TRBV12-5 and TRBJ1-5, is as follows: DARVTQTPRHKVTEMGQEVTMRCQPILGHNTVFWYRQTMMQGLELLAYFRNRAPLDDSGMPKDRFSAEMPDATLATLKIQPSEPRDSAVYFCASVPPNRALWQPQHFGDGTRLSIL.

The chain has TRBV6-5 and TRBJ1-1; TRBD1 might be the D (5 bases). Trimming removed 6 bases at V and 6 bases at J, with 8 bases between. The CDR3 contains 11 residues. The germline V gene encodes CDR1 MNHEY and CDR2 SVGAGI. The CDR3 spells CASRRGSEAFF. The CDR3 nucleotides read TGTGCCAGCAGGCGGGGGTCTGAAGCTTTCTTT.

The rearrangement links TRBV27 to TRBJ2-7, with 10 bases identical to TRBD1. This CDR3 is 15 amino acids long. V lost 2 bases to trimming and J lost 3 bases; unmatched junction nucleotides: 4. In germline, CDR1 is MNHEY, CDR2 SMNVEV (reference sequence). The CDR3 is CASSLKTGGFYEQYF. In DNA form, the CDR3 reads TGTGCCAGCAGTTTAAAGACAGGGGGCTTCTACGAGCAGTACTTC.